Listed below are T cell receptor beta chains from one sample, sequenced in a study of beta chain features in type 1 diabetes. Using immunoSEQ multiplex PCR, the repertoire was profiled, and TCRdb retains in-frame clones only, with some absent. The data contain a few hundred thousand clones, approximately 16% of them singletons. Material for sequencing was naive CD4+ T cells from blood. These receptor sequences come from a man between 18 and 29 years old with type 1 diabetes. Each CDR3 is given with its conserved first and last residue. D genes are given only for firm matches. Clone size appears in some rows only: once, few, many, or a class for an expanded clone.

clone size	V gene	J gene	D gene	CDR3 DNA	CDR3 protein
-	TRBV30	TRBJ1-5	-	TGTGCCTGGAGTTTGAAGGGGAATCAGCCCCAGCATTTT	CAWSLKGNQPQHF
-	TRBV7-2	TRBJ1-1	TRBD1	TGTGCCAGCAGCTCGGGGACAGCGAACACTGAAGCTTTCTTT	CASSSGTANTEAFF
few	TRBV7-9	TRBJ2-5	-	TGTGCCAGCAGCTTAAGTTTGGGGCGTCAAGAGACCCAGTACTTC	CASSLSLGRQETQYF
few	TRBV27	TRBJ2-6	TRBD2	TGTGCCAGCAGTTTATTTCCTCCTAGCGGGACCTCTGGGGCCAACGTCCTGACTTTC	CASSLFPPSGTSGANVLTF
-	TRBV29-1	TRBJ2-7	TRBD1	TGCAGCGTCCAACCCGGACAGGGACGGTACGAGCAGTACTTC	CSVQPGQGRYEQYF
few	TRBV9	TRBJ2-3	TRBD2	TGTGCCAGCAGCGTAGGGACTAGCGGGGGGTTCACAGATACGCAGTATTTT	CASSVGTSGGFTDTQYF
-	TRBV7-6	TRBJ1-1	TRBD1	TGTGCCAGCAGCACCGGGACAGGGAGGGCTTTCTTT	CASSTGTGRAFF
-	TRBV5-4	TRBJ2-5	-	TGTGCCAGCAGCTTGGGGACTACTGAAGAGACCCAGTACTTC	CASSLGTTEETQYF
few	TRBV5-1	TRBJ2-1	TRBD1	TGCGCCAGCAGCTTCGGTAAGGGGGCTGGGAATGAGCAGTTCTTC	CASSFGKGAGNEQFF
-	TRBV2	TRBJ2-5	TRBD1	TGTGCCGGCAGGACAGGGGATGTCATTACGACCCAGTACTTC	CAGRTGDVITTQYF
few	TRBV11-1	TRBJ1-2	TRBD1	TGTGCCAGCAGCCAAGGACAGGGAGGAAGGGACTATGGCTACACCTTC	CASSQGQGGRDYGYTF
-	TRBV28	TRBJ2-1	TRBD2	TGTGCCAGCAGTAGGCTAGCGGGGGGGAGTGAGCAGTTCTTC	CASSRLAGGSEQFF
-	TRBV7-9	TRBJ2-7	TRBD2	TGTGCCAGCAGCGCGGGACTAGCGGGAAGGGTGATCCCCTACGAGCAGTACTTC	CASSAGLAGRVIPYEQYF
few	TRBV4-1	TRBJ1-1	-	TGCGCCAGCAGCCACTCACCGCGGGGTACTGAAGCTTTCTTT	CASSHSPRGTEAFF
few	TRBV6-5	TRBJ2-2	TRBD2	TGTGCCAGCAGCCCACTAGCGGCGAACACCGGGGAGCTGTTTTTT	CASSPLAANTGELFF
-	TRBV7-2	TRBJ1-1	TRBD1	TGTGCCAGCACCCCACAGGGGGCCAACACTGAAGCTTTCTTT	CASTPQGANTEAFF
few	TRBV28	TRBJ2-3	TRBD2	TGTGCCAGCAGTTTTCGGATTAGCGGGAGGAGAGATACGCAGTATTTT	CASSFRISGRRDTQYF
few	TRBV19	TRBJ2-3	-	TGTGCCAGTAGGCTCAGGGCAGGGAGCACAGATACGCAGTATTTT	CASRLRAGSTDTQYF
few	TRBV29-1	TRBJ1-1	-	TGCAGCGTTGTGCGCCAGGGAGGTGGGGTGAACACTGAAGCTTTCTTT	CSVVRQGGGVNTEAFF
few	TRBV29-1	TRBJ1-1	-	TGCAGCGTTCAAGGGCAGTACATAAAAGCTTTCTTT	CSVQGQYIKAFF
-	TRBV19	TRBJ1-1	-	TGTGCCAGTGGAACAGGAGAGAACACTGAAGCTTTCTTT	CASGTGENTEAFF
-	TRBV28	TRBJ2-7	TRBD2	TGTGCCAGCAGCCGACGACTAGCGGCGTACGAGCAGTACTTC	CASSRRLAAYEQYF
-	TRBV28	TRBJ2-3	TRBD2	TGTGCCAGCAGTTCCCCGGGGGGGGCGCAGTATTTT	CASSSPGGAQYF
many	TRBV14	TRBJ2-4	-	TGTGCCAGCAGCCAGAACTGGAACATTCAGTACTTC	CASSQNWNIQYF
-	TRBV11-2	TRBJ2-2	TRBD2	TGTGCCAGCAGCTTGGGACTAGCGGGAGACACCGGGGAGCTGTTTTTT	CASSLGLAGDTGELFF
-	TRBV29-1	TRBJ2-7	-	TGCAGCGTGAGCGCGACAGTCTACGAGCAGTACTTC	CSVSATVYEQYF
few	TRBV4-2	TRBJ1-1	TRBD1	TGTGCCAGCAGCCCCGACCCCGACAGGGGGCCCACTGAAGCTTTCTTT	CASSPDPDRGPTEAFF
-	TRBV9	TRBJ2-3	TRBD2	TGTGCCAGCAGCGGGGGGACTAGCGCTGGCACAGATACGCAGTATTTT	CASSGGTSAGTDTQYF
few	TRBV6-6	TRBJ2-1	-	TGTGCCAGCAGTGTGGGCGCAGGACGGGGTTACAATGAGCAGTTCTTC	CASSVGAGRGYNEQFF
-	TRBV9	TRBJ2-5	-	TGTGCCAGCAGCGTAGACGCGGCAGAAGAGACCCAGTACTTC	CASSVDAAEETQYF
few	TRBV5-1	TRBJ2-3	TRBD2	TGCGCCAGCAGCTTCGGTAGCGGGAGGGCCGCAGATACGCAGTATTTT	CASSFGSGRAADTQYF
-	TRBV5-1	TRBJ1-6	-	TGCGCCAGCAGAGAATTAACCGGGCCCCTGGGAGCCCTCCACTTT	CASRELTGPLGALHF
-	TRBV25-1	TRBJ2-1	TRBD2	TGTGCCAGCAGTGACACTAGCGGGAGGGCCCTAAGGGAGCAGTTCTTC	CASSDTSGRALREQFF
-	TRBV14	TRBJ1-4	-	TGTGCCAGCAGTTTCACCACGGGTAATGAAAAACTGTTTTTT	CASSFTTGNEKLFF
-	TRBV7-9	TRBJ2-4	-	TGTGCCAGCAGCCCCCTAAACATTCAGTACTTC	CASSPLNIQYF
few	TRBV5-1	TRBJ2-3	TRBD1	TGCGCCAGCAGCTTGAGAGGGGGCGGGACAGATACGCAGTATTTT	CASSLRGGGTDTQYF
-	TRBV5-4	TRBJ2-5	-	TGTGCCAGCAGCTTGGACCCAGCAGGGGCCGGGGAGACCCAGTACTTC	CASSLDPAGAGETQYF
-	TRBV7-9	TRBJ2-2	-	TGTGCCAGCAGCTTAGGAGAGTGGAACACCGGGGAGCTGTTTTTT	CASSLGEWNTGELFF
few	TRBV7-9	TRBJ1-1	TRBD1	TGTGCCAGCAGCCAAACAACAGGGGTCACTGAAGCTTTCTTT	CASSQTTGVTEAFF
-	TRBV5-1	TRBJ2-5	TRBD1	TGCGCCAGCAGCCCCCGTCCACCGGGACAGGGAGAGACCCAGTACTTC	CASSPRPPGQGETQYF
-	TRBV19	TRBJ2-7	TRBD2	TGTGCCAGTAGCCTCCGGACTAGCGGGACCCACGCCTACGAGCAGTACTTC	CASSLRTSGTHAYEQYF
few	TRBV28	TRBJ1-2	TRBD1	TGTGCCAGCAGCCCTGGACAGGGGGGAGGCTACACCTTC	CASSPGQGGGYTF
few	TRBV7-2	TRBJ2-1	-	TGTGCCAGCAGCTCGACCCCAGCGGGTGAGCAGTTCTTC	CASSSTPAGEQFF
-	TRBV10-3	TRBJ2-5	TRBD1	TGTGCCATCAGTAGGCGACAGGGCCAAGAGACCCAGTACTTC	CAISRRQGQETQYF
few	TRBV7-9	TRBJ2-7	TRBD1	TGTGCCAGCAGCTTATCCGCAGGGGGCACCTACGAGCAGTACTTC	CASSLSAGGTYEQYF
-	TRBV6-6	TRBJ1-3	-	TGTGCCAGTCGCTGGGGGGTCGGAAACACCATATATTTT	CASRWGVGNTIYF
-	TRBV4-1	TRBJ2-7	-	TGCGCCAGCAGCCCAGTTACAGGTCTAGAGCAGTACTTC	CASSPVTGLEQYF